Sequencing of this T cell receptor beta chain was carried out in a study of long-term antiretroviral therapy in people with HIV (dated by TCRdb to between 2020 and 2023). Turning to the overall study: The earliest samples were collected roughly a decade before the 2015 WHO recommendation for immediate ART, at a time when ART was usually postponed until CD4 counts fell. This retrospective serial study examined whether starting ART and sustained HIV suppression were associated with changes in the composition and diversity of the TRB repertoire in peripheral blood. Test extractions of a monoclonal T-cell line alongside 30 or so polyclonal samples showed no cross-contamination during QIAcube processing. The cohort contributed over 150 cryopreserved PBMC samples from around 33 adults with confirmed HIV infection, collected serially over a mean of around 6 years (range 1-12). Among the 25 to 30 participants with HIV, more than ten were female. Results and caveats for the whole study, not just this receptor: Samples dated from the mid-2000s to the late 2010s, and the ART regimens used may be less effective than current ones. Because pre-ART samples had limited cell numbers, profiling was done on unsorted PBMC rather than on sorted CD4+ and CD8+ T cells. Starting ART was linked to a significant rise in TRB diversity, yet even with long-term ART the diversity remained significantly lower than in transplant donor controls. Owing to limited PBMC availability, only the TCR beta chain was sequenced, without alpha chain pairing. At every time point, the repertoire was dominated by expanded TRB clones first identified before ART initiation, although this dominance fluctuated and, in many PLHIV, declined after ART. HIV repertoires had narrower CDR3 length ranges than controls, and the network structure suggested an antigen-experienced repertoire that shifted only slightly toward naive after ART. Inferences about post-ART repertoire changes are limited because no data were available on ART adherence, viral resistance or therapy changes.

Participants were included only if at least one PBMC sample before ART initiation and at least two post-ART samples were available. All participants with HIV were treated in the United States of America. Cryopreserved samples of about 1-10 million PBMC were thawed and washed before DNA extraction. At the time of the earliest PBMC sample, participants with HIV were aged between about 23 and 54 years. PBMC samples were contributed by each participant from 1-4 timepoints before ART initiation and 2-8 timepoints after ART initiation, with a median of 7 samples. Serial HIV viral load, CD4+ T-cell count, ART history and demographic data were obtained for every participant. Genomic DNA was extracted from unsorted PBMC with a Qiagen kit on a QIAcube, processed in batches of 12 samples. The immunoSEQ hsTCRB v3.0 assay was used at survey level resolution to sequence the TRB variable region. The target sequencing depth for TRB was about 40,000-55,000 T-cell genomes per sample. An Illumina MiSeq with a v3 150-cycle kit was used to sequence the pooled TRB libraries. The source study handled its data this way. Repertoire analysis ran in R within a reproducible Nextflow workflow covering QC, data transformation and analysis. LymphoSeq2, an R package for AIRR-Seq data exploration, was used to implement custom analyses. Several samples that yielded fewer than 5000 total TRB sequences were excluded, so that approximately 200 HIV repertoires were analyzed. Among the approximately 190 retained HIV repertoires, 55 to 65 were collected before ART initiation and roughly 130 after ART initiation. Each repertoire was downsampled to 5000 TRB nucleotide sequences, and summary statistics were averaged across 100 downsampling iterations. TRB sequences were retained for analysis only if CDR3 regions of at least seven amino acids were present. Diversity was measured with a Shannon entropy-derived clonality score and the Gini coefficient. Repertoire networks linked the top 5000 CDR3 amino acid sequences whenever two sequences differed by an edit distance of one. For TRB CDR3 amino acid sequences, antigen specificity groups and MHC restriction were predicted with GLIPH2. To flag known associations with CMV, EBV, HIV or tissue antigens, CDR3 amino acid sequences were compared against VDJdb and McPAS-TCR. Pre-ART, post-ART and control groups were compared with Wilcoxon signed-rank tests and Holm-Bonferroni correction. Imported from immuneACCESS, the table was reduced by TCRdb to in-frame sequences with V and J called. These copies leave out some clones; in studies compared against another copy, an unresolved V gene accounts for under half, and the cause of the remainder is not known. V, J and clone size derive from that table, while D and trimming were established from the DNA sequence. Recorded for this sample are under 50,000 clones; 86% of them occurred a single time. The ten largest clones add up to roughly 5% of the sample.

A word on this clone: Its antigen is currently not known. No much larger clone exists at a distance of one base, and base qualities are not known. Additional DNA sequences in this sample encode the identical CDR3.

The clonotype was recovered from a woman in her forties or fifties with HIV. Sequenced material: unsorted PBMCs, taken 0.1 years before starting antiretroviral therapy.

The CDR3 amino acid sequence is: CASSLSRGLNTGELFF. The DNA sequence is as follows: TGTGCCAGCAGCTTATCAAGGGGCTTGAACACCGGGGAGCTGTTTTTT. The sequence is built from TRBV11-3 and TRBJ2-2; 5 matching bases give a weak D call of TRBD1. V drops 2 bases and J drops 1 base, leaving 11 bases in between. CDR1 and CDR2, per the germline V gene, are SGHNT and YENEEA. The CDR3 sequence holds 16 residues, the cysteine and phenylalanine included. Left in the record is the CDR3 DNA by itself, 48 bases read in frame from the first base.